Many counts were recorded for the clone carrying this T cell receptor beta chain. TCRdb fed the 5' RACE reads into MiXCR, producing one record per CDR3 protein. The repertoire has 500,000 to 650,000 distinct CDR3 sequences, 7.1% of them found once; the top ten carry 1.5% to 2%. The data belong to a study of identical twins. This sample also belongs to another study, concerning yellow fever vaccine responses in identical twins.

The source is a woman aged 18-29 years in good health. Sequencing used PBMCs.

CDR3 sequence (DNA): TGTGCCAGCAGCCGGCAGGGGATTGGAGAGCAGTACGTC. Residues: CASSRQGIGEQYV. The chain recombines TRBV3-1 with TRBJ2-7, with a weak D call TRBD1 (6 bases). This CDR3 region has 13 residues. V lost 4 bases and J 7 bases, leaving 14 bases between the germline ends. Germline CDR1 LGHDT, CDR2 YNNKEL (reference sequence).